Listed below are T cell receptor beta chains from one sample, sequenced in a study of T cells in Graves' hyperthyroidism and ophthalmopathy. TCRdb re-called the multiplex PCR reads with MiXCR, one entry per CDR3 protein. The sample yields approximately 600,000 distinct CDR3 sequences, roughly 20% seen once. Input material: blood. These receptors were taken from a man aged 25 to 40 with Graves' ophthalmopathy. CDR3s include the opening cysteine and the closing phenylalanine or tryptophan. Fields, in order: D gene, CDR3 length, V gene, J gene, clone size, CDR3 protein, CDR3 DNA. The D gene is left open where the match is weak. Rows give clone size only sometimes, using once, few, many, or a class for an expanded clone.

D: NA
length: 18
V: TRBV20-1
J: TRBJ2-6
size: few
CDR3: CSAPPGLDNYSGANVLTF
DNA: TGCAGTGCTCCCCCGGGACTCGACAACTACTCTGGGGCCAACGTCCTGACTTTC

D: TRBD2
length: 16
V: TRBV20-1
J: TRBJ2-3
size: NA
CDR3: CSARPSGRSYTDTQYF
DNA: TGCAGTGCTAGACCTAGCGGGAGAAGCTACACAGATACGCAGTATTTT

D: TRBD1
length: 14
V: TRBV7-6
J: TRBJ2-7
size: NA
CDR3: CASSMWTGDHEQYF
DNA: TGTGCCAGCAGCATGTGGACAGGGGATCACGAGCAGTACTTC

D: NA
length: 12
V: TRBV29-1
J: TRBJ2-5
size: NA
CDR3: CSGLPNQETQYF
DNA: TGCAGCGGTCTTCCTAACCAAGAGACCCAGTACTTC

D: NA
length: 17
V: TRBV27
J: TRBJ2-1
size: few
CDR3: CASSWGLRTGSYNEQFF
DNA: TGTGCCAGCAGTTGGGGTCTACGGACTGGCTCCTACAATGAGCAGTTCTTC

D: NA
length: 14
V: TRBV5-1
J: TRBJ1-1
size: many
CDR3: CASSARVVNTEAFF
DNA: TGCGCCAGCAGCGCCAGGGTTGTGAACACTGAAGCTTTCTTT

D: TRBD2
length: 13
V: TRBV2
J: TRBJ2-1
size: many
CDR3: CATPGLAGVEQFF
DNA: TGTGCCACTCCGGGACTAGCGGGAGTTGAGCAGTTCTTC

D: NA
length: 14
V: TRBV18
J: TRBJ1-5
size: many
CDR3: CASSSNSVNQPQHF
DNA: TGTGCCAGCTCATCTAACAGTGTCAATCAGCCCCAGCATTTT

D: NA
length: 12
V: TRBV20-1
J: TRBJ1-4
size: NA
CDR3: CSARAEGEKLFF
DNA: TGCAGTGCTAGAGCGGAGGGCGAAAAACTGTTTTTT

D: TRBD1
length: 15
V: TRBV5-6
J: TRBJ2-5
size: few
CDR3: CASSPGQGGKGTQYF
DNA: TGTGCCAGCAGCCCGGGACAGGGGGGAAAGGGGACCCAGTACTTC

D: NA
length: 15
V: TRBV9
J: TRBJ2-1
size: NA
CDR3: CASSVRFGVGNEQFF
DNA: TGTGCCAGCAGCGTAAGGTTTGGGGTGGGAAATGAGCAGTTCTTC

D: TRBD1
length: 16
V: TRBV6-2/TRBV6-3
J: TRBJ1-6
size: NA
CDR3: CASSYGTENYNSPLHF
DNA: TGTGCCAGCAGTTACGGGACAGAGAACTATAATTCACCCCTCCACTTT

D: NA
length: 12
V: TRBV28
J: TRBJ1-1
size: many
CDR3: CASNYFNGEAFF
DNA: TGTGCCAGCAACTACTTCAATGGTGAAGCTTTCTTT

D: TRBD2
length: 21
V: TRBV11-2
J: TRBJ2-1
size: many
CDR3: CASSFFEPGTSSSSSYNEQFF
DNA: TGTGCCAGCAGCTTCTTTGAACCGGGGACTAGCTCTTCGAGCTCCTACAATGAGCAGTTCTTC

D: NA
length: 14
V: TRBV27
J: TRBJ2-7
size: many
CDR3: CASSFRGSSYEQYF
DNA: TGTGCCAGCAGTTTCCGGGGAAGCTCCTACGAGCAGTACTTC

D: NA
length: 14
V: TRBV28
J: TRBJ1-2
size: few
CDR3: CARKLEGGLYGYTF
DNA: TGTGCCAGAAAATTGGAGGGGGGACTATATGGCTACACCTTC

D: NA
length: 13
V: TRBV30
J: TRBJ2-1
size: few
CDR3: CAWSPDSYNEQFF
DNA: TGTGCCTGGAGCCCGGACTCGTACAATGAGCAGTTCTTC

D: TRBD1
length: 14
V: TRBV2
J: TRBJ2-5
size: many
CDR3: CASIGGQTQETQYF
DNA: TGTGCCAGCATAGGGGGACAGACCCAAGAGACCCAGTACTTC

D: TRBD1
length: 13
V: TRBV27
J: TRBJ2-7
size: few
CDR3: CASSTVQGYEQYF
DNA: TGTGCCAGCAGTACCGTACAGGGGTACGAGCAGTACTTC

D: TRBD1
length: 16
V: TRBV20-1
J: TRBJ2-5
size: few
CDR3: CSATATGGSWQETQYF
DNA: TGCAGTGCTACAGCCACAGGGGGCTCATGGCAAGAGACCCAGTACTTC

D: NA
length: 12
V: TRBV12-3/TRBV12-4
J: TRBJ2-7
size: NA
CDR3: CASSSRDYEQYF
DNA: TGTGCCAGCAGTTCTAGAGACTACGAGCAGTACTTC

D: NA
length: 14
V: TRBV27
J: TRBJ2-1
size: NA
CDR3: CASSRAGPYNEQFF
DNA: TGTGCCAGCAGTCGGGCTGGGCCTTACAATGAGCAGTTCTTC

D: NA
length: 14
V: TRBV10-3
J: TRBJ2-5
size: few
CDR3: CAISATIYQETQYF
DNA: TGTGCCATCAGTGCGACGATCTACCAAGAGACCCAGTACTTC

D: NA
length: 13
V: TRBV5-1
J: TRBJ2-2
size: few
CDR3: CASSLPSDGELFF
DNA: TGCGCCAGCAGCTTGCCCTCCGACGGGGAGCTGTTTTTT

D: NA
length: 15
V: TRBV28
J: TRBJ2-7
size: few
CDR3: CASSPPQRPSYEQYF
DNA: TGTGCCAGCAGTCCCCCTCAGCGGCCCTCCTACGAGCAGTACTTC

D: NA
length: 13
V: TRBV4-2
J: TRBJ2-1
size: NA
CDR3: CASSRGGSDEQFF
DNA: TGTGCCAGCAGCCGTGGGGGGAGCGATGAGCAGTTCTTC

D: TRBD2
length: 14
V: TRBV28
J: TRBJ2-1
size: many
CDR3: CASSEAGGHNEQFF
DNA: TGTGCCAGCAGTGAGGCGGGGGGACACAATGAGCAGTTCTTC

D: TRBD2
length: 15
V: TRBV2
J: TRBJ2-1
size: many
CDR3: CATKPYSGSANEQFF
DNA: TGTGCCACCAAACCGTATAGCGGGAGTGCCAATGAGCAGTTCTTC

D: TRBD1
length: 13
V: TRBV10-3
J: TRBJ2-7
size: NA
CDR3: CAISEPGGNEQYF
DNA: TGTGCCATCAGTGAGCCAGGGGGCAACGAGCAGTACTTC

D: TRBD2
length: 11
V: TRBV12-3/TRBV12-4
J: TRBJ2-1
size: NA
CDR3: CASLAGGEQFF
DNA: TGTGCCAGCCTAGCGGGCGGGGAGCAGTTCTTC

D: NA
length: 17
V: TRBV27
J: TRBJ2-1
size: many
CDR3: CASSSSLLGGFNNEQFF
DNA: TGTGCCAGCAGTTCCTCTCTCCTGGGGGGCTTTAACAATGAGCAGTTCTTC

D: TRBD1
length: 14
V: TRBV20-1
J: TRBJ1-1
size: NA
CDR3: CSARSDRVGTEAFF
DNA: TGCAGTGCTAGATCGGACAGGGTGGGCACTGAAGCTTTCTTT

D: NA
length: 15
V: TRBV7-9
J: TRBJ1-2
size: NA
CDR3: CASSLGVTLRDGYTF
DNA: TGTGCCAGCAGCTTAGGGGTCACCTTGAGGGATGGCTACACCTTC

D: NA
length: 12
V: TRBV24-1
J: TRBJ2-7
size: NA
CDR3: CATSEGGYEQYF
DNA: TGTGCCACCAGTGAAGGGGGCTACGAGCAGTACTTC

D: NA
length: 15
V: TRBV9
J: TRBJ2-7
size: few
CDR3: CASSPQPGNPYEQYF
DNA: TGTGCCAGCAGCCCCCAGCCAGGGAATCCGTACGAGCAGTACTTC

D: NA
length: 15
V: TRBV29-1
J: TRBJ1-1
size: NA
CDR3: CSVDSLSKMNTEAFF
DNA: TGCAGCGTTGATTCCCTCAGTAAGATGAACACTGAAGCTTTCTTT

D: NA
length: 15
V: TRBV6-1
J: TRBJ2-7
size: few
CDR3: CASRGTGKKTYEQYF
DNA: TGTGCCAGCAGAGGAACAGGGAAGAAGACCTACGAGCAGTACTTC

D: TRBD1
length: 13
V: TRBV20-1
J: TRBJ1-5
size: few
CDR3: CSAGTGSFQPQHF
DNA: TGCAGTGCTGGGACAGGGTCCTTTCAGCCCCAGCATTTT

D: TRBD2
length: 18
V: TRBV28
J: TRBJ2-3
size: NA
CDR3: CASSFPPGTSGRADTQYF
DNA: TGTGCCAGCAGTTTCCCCCCCGGGACTAGCGGGAGAGCGGATACGCAGTATTTT

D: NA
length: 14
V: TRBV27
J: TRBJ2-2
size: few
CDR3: CASLSIRGTGELFF
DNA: TGTGCCAGCCTATCCATACGGGGAACCGGGGAGCTGTTTTTT

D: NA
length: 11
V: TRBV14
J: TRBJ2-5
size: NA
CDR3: CASSHDHLQYF
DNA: TGTGCCAGCAGCCACGACCACCTCCAGTACTTC

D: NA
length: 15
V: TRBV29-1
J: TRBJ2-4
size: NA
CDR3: CSVEVWEEAKNIQYF
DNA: TGCAGCGTTGAGGTGTGGGAGGAGGCCAAAAACATTCAGTACTTC

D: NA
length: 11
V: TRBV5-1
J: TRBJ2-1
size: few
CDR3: CASSKSSEQFF
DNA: TGCGCCAGCAGCAAAAGTAGTGAGCAGTTCTTC

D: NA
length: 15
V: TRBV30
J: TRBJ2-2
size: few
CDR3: CAWTPRDSDTGELFF
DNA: TGTGCCTGGACCCCAAGGGATAGCGATACCGGGGAGCTGTTTTTT

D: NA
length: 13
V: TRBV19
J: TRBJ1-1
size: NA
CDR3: CASSFKGYTEAFF
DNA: TGTGCCAGTAGCTTTAAGGGGTACACTGAAGCTTTCTTT

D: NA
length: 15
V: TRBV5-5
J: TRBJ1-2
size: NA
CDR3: CASSLALGGYYGYTF
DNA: TGTGCCAGCAGCTTAGCCCTAGGGGGGTACTATGGCTACACCTTC

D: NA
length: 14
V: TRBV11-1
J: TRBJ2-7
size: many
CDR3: CASSNSRGQYEQYF
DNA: TGTGCCAGCAGCAATAGTCGGGGGCAGTACGAGCAGTACTTC

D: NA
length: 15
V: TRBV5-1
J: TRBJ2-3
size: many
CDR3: CASSPHPRGEDTQYF
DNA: TGCGCCAGCAGCCCTCACCCTCGCGGAGAAGATACGCAGTATTTT

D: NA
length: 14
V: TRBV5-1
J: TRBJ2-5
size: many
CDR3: CASSFLDGQETQYF
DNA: TGCGCCAGCAGCTTCCTGGACGGACAAGAGACCCAGTACTTC

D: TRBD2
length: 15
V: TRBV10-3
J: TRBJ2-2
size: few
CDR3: CAIGREGQVTGELFF
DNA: TGTGCCATCGGGCGGGAGGGCCAGGTCACCGGGGAGCTGTTTTTT

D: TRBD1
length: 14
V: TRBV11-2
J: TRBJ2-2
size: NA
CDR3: CASSSPGQGGELFF
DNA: TGTGCCAGCAGCTCCCCTGGACAGGGCGGGGAGCTGTTTTTT

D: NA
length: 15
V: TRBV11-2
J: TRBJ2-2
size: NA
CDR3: CASFPHKPNTGELFF
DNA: TGTGCCAGCTTCCCCCACAAACCGAACACCGGGGAGCTGTTTTTT

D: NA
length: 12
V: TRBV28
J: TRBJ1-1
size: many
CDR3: CASDEGGTEAFF
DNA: TGTGCCAGCGACGAGGGAGGCACTGAAGCTTTCTTT

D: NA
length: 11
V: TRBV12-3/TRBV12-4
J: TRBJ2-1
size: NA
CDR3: CATPLWGEQFF
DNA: TGTGCCACTCCCCTCTGGGGCGAGCAGTTCTTC